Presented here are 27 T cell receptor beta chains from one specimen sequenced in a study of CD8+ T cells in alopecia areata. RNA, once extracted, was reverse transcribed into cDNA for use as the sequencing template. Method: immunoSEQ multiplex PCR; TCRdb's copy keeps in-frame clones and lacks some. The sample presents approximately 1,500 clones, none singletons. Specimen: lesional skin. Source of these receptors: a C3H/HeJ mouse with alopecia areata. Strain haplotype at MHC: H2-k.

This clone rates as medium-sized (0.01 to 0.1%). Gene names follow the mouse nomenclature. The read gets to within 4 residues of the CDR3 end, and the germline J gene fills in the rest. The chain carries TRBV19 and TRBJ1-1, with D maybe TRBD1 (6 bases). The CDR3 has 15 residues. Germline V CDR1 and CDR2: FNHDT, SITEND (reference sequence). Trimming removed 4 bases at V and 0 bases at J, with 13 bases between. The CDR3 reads CASSLRDIANTEVFF. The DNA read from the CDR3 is TGTGCCAGCAGTCTCCGGGACATTGCAAACACA.

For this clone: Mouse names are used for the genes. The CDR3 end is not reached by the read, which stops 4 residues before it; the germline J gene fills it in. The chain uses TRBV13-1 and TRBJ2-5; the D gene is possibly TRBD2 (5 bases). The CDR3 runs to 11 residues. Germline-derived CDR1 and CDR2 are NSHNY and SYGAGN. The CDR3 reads CASSLGDTQYF. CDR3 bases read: TGTGCCAGCAGTTTGGGGGAC.

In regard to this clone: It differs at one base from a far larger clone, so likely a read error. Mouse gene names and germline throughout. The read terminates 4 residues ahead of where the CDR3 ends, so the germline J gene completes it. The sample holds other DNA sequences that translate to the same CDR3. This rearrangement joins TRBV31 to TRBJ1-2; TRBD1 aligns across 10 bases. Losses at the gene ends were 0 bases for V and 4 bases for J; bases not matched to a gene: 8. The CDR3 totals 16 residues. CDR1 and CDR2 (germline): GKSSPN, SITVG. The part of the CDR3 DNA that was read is TGTGCCTGGAGTCTACTGGACAGGGGGACGGGCTCC. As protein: CAWSLLDRGTGS. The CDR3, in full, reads CAWSLLDRGTGSDYTF.

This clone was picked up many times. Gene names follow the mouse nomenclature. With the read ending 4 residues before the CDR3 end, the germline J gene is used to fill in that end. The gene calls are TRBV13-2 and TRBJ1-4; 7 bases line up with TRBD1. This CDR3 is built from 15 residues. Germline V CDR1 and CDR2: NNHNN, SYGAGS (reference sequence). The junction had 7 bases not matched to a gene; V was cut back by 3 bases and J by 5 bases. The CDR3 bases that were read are TGTGCCAGCGGTGGACCGGGACAGAAAAACGAA. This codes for CASGGPGQKNE. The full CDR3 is CASGGPGQKNERLFF.

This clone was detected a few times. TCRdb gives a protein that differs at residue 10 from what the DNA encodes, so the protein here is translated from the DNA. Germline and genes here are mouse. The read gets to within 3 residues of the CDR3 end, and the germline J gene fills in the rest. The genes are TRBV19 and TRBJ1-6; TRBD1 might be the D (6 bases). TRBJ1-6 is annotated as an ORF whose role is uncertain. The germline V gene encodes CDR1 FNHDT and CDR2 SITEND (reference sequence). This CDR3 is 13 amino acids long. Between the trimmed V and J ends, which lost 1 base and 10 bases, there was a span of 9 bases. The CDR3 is CASSIRRGSPLYF. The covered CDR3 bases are TGTGCCAGCAGTATAAGGAGGGGGTCGCCC.

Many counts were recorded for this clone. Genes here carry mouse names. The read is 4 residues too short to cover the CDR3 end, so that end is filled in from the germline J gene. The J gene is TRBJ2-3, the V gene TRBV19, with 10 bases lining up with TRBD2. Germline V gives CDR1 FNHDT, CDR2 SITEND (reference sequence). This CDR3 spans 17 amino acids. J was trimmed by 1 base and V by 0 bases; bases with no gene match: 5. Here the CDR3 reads CASSIASGGAGAETLYF. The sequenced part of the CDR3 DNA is TGTGCCAGCAGTATAGCCTCTGGGGGGGCGGGTGCAGAA.

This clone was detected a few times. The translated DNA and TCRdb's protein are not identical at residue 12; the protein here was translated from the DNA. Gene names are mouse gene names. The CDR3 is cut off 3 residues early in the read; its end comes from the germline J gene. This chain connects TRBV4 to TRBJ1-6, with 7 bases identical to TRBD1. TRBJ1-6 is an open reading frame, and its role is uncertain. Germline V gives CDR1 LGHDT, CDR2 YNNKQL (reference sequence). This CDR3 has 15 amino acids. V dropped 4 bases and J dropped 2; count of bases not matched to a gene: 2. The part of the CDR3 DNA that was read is TGTGCCAGCAGCTTGGGGACAGCCTATAATTCGCCC. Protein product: CASSLGTAYNSP. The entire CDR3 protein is CASSLGTAYNSPLYF.

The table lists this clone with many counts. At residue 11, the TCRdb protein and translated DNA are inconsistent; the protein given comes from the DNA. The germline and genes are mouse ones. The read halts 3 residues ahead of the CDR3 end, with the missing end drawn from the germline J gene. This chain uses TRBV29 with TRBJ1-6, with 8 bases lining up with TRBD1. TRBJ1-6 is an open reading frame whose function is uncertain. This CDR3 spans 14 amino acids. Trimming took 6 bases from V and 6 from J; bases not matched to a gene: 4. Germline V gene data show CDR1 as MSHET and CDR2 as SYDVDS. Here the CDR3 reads CASRPDRVNSPLYF. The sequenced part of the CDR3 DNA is TGTGCTAGCAGACCGGACAGGGTTAATTCGCCC.

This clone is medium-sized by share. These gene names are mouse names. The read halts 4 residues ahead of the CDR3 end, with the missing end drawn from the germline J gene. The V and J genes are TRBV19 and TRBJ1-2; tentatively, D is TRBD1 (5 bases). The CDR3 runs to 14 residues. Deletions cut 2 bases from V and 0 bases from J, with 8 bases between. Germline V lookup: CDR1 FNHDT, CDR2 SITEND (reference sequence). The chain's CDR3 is CASSMRTPNSDYTF. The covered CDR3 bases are TGTGCCAGCAGTATGCGGACACCAAACTCC.

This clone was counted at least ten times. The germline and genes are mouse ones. The CDR3: CAWSLGTGVERLFF. The DNA read from the CDR3 is TGTGCCTGGAGTCTAGGGACAGGGGTCGAA. The chain recombines TRBV31 with TRBJ1-4; TRBD1 matches 10 bases. The sequenced fragment ends 4 residues before the CDR3 boundary, so the rest is inferred from the germline J gene. The CDR3 runs to 14 residues. In germline, CDR1 is GKSSPN, CDR2 SITVG.

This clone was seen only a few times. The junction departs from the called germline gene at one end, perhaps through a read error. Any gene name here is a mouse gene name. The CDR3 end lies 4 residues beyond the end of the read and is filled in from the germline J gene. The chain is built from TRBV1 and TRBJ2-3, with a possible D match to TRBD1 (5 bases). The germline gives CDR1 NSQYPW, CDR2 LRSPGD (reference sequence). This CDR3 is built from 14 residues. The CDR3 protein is CPCSAVRDEETLYF. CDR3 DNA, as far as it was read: TGCCCCTGCAGTGCAGTCAGGGATGAAGAA.

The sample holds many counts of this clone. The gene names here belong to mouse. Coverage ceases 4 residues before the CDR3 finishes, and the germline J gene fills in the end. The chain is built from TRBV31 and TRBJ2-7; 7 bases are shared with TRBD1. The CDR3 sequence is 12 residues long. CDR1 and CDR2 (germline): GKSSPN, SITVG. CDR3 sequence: CAWSSQGYEQYF. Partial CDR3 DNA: TGTGCCTGGAGTTCACAGGGGTAT.

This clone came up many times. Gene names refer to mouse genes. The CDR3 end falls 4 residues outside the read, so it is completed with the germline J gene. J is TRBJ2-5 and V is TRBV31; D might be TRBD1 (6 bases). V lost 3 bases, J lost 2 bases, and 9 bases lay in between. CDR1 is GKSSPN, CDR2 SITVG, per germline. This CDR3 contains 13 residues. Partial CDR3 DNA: TGTGCCTGGAGCCAGGACAGCCAAGAC. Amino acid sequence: CAWSQDSQD. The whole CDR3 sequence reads CAWSQDSQDTQYF.

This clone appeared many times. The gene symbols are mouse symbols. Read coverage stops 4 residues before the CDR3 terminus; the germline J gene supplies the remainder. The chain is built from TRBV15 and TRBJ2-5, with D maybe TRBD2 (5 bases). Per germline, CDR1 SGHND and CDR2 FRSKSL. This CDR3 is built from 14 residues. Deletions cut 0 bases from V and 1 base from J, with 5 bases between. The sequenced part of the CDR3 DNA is TGTGCCAGCAGTTTAGCTGGGGACCAAGAC. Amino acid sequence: CASSLAGDQD. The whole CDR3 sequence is CASSLAGDQDTQYF.

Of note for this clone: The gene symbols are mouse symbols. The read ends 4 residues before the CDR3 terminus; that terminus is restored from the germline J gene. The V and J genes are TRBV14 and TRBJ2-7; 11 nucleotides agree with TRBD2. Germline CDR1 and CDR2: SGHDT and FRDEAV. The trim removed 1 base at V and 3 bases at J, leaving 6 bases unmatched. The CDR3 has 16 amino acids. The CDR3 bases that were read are TGTGCCAGCAGTTTCGGGCGGGGACTGGGGGACTAT. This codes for CASSFGRGLGDY. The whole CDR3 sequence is CASSFGRGLGDYEQYF.

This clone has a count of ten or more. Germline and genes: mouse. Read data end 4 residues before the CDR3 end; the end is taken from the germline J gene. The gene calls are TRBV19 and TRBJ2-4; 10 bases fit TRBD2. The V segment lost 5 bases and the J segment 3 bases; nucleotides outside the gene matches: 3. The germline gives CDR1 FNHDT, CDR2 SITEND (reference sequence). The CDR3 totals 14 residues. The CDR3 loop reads CASRDWGAQNTLYF. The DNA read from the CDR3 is TGTGCCAGCAGAGACTGGGGGGCGCAAAAC.

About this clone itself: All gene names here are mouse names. CDR3 sequence reads: CSFSAVRDDERLFF. Incomplete CDR3 DNA: TGCTCTTTCAGTGCAGTCAGGGATGACGAA. The chain recombines TRBV1 with TRBJ1-4; D is perhaps TRBD1 (5 bases). The read ends 4 residues before the CDR3 terminus; that terminus is restored from the germline J gene. CDR1 and CDR2 from the germline V gene are NSQYPW and LRSPGD (reference sequence). The CDR3 has 14 amino acids.

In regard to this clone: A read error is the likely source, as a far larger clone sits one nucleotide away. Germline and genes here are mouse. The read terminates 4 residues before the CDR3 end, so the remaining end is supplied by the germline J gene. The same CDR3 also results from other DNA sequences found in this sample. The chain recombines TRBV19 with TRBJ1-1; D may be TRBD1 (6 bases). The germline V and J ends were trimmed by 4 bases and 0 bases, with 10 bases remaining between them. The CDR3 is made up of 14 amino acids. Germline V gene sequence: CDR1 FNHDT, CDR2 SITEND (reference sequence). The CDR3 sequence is CASSLQGANTEVFF. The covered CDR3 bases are TGTGCCAGCAGTCTACAGGGAGCAAACACA.

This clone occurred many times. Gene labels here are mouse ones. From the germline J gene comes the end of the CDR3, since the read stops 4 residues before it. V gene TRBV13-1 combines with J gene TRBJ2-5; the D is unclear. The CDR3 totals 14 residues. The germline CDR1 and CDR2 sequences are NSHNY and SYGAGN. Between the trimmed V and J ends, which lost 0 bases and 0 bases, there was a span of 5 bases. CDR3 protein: CASSDVVNQDTQYF. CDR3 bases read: TGTGCCAGCAGTGATGTTGTTAACCAAGAC.

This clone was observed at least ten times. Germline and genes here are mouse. The sequenced CDR3 bases are TGTGCCAGCAGCGGTTGGGACTGGGGGGCTGCT. It yields the protein CASSGWDWGAA. In full, the CDR3 is CASSGWDWGAAEQFF. V is TRBV2 and J is TRBJ2-1, with 12 bases lining up with TRBD2. Read sequence stops 4 residues before the CDR3 end, and the germline J gene provides the missing end. The junction had 5 bases not matched to a gene; V was cut back by 5 bases and J by 6 bases. Germline V gives CDR1 LGHNA, CDR2 YSYQKL. The CDR3 sequence is 15 residues long.

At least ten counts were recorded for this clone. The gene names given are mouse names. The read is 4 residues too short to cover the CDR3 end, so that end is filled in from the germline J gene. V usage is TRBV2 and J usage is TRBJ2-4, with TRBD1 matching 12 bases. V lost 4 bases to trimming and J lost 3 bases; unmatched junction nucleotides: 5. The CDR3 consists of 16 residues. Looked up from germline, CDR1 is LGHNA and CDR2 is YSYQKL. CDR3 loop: CASSPGQGAGQNTLYF. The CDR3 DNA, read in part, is TGTGCCAGCAGCCCGGGACAGGGGGCTGGACAAAAC.

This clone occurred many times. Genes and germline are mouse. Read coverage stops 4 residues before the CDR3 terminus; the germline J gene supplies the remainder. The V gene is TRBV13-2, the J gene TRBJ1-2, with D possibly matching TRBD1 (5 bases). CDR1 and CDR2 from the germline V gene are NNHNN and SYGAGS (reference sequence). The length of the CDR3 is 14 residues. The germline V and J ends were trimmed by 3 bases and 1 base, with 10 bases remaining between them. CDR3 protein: CASGALTGNSDYTF. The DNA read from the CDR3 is TGTGCCAGCGGTGCCCTCACAGGAAACTCC.

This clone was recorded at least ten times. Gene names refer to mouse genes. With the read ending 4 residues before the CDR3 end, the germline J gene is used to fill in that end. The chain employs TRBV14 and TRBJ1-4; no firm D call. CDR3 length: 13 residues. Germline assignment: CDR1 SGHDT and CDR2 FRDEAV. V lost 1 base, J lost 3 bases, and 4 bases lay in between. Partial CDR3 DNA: TGTGCCAGCAGTTTCGTCACCAACGAA. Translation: CASSFVTNE. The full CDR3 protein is CASSFVTNERLFF.

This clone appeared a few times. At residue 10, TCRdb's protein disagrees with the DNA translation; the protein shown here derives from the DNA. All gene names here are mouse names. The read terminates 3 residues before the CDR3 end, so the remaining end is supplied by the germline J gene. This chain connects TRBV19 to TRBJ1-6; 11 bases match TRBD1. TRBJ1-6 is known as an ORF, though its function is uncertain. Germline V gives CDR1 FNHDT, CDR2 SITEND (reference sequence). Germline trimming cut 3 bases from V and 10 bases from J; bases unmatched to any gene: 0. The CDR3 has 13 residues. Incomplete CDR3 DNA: TGTGCCAGCAGTAGGGACAGGGGGTCGCCC. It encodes CASSRDRGSP. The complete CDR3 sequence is CASSRDRGSPLYF.

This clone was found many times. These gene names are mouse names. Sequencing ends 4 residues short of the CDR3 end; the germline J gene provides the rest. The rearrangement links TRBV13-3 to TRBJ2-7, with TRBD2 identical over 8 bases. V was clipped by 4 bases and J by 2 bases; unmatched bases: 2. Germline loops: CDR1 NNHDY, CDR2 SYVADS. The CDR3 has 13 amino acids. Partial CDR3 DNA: TGTGCCAGCAGTTCTGGGGGGACCTAT. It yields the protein CASSSGGTY. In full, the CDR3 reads CASSSGGTYEQYF.

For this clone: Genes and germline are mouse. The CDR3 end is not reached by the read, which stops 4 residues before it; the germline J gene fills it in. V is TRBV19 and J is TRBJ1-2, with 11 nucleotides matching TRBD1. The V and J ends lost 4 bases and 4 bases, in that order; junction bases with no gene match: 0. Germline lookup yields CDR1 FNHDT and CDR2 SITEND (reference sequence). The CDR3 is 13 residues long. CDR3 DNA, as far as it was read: TGTGCCAGCAGTGGGACAGGGGGCTCC. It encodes CASSGTGGS. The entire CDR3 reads CASSGTGGSDYTF.

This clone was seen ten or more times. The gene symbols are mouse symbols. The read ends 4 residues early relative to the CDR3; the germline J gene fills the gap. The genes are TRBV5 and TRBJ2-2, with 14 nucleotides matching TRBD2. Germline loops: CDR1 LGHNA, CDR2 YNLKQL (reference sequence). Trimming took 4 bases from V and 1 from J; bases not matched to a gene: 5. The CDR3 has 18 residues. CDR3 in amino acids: CASSPGLGGRGNTGQLYF. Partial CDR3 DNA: TGTGCCAGCAGCCCGGGACTGGGGGGGCGAGGAAACACCGGG.